The 6 T cell receptor beta chains given below trace back to one sample, sequenced in a study of graft-versus-host responses after intestinal transplantation. The repertoire was sequenced with immunoSEQ multiplex PCR; TCRdb's copy has only in-frame clones and lacks some. The sample lists 30,000 to 45,000 clones, 93% seen once, with over 20% in the top ten. Antigens of these TCRs are unknown. The material was unstimulated CD8+ T cells sorted from spleen or lymph node cells, obtained before transplant. Receptor source: a human donor who was the organ donor for an intestinal transplant.

The chain joins TRBV7-9 to TRBJ2-1; D remains unclear. This CDR3 spans 15 amino acids. Germline values: CDR1 SEHNR, CDR2 FQNEAQ (reference sequence). V was trimmed by 5 bases and J by 0 bases, leaving 11 bases between them. The CDR3 DNA is TGTGCCAGCAGCCTGGACCCGAGCTCCTACAATGAGCAGTTCTTC. It translates to CASSLDPSSYNEQFF.

The rearrangement links TRBV28 to TRBJ2-7, with 10 bases aligning to TRBD1. CDR3 length: 16 amino acids. Trimming removed 7 bases from V and 4 bases from J; junction bases left unmatched: 13. Germline CDR1 MDHEN, CDR2 SYDVKM. The CDR3 sequence: CASTPGTGEETYEQYF. In DNA, the CDR3 is TGTGCCAGCACCCCCGGGACAGGGGAGGAGACTTACGAGCAGTACTTC.

This rearrangement joins TRBV19 to TRBJ2-3; TRBD1 matches 9 bases. V was pared by 2 bases and J by 4 bases, with 4 bases of the junction left unmatched. The germline V gene encodes CDR1 LNHDA and CDR2 SQIVND (reference sequence). CDR3 size: 15 residues. As DNA, the CDR3 is TGTGCCAGTAGTATACGGGACAGGGCTCCAGATACGCAGTATTTT. It yields the protein CASSIRDRAPDTQYF.

The chain is built from TRBV28 and TRBJ2-5; D remains ambiguous. CDR1 is MDHEN and CDR2 is SYDVKM in the germline V gene. CDR3 length equals 17 residues. Trimming cost V 1 base and J 4 bases, with 19 bases left between them. The CDR3 is CASSLLRSSRTSETQYF. The CDR3 DNA is TGTGCCAGCAGTTTATTACGTTCCAGCAGGACGTCAGAGACCCAGTACTTC.

This clone showed up just once. The DNA for the CDR3 is TGTGCCAGCAGTTTATCCCTTTCTAGCGGGACTTTAGGGGACACCGGGGAGCTGTTTTTT. The encoded protein is CASSLSLSSGTLGDTGELFF. The gene calls are TRBV28 and TRBJ2-2; 9 bases fit TRBD2. The CDR3 runs to 20 residues. Germline CDR1 is MDHEN and CDR2 is SYDVKM. V dropped 1 base and J dropped 3; count of bases not matched to a gene: 15.

The genes are TRBV4-3 and TRBJ2-3; 7 bases map to TRBD2. The J segment lost 6 bases and the V segment lost 0 bases, leaving 6 bases of the junction unmatched. Per the germline V gene, CDR1 is LGHNA and CDR2 is YSLEER. The CDR3 loop spans 15 amino acids. The CDR3 region has the DNA TGCGCCAGCAGCCAAGATGGGAGGGCGGCGGATACGCAGTATTTT. Protein product: CASSQDGRAADTQYF.